The sequence of this T cell receptor beta chain was determined in a study of control samples from healthy donors and cancer patients. This table comes from immunoSEQ multiplex PCR, and its TCRdb copy is limited to in-frame clones, with some not included. The sample lists around 75,000 clones; approximately 92% were seen once. CDR1 is MNHEY and CDR2 is SVGAGI in the germline V gene. The CDR3 totals 15 residues. V was pared by 8 bases and J by 6 bases, with 13 bases of the junction left unmatched. This chain connects TRBV6-5 to TRBJ2-1; 7 bases fit TRBD1. The TCR was taken from an older woman in good health. Material: blood. CDR3: CASYRGRTGTNEQFF. The CDR3 DNA reads as TGTGCCAGCTACCGGGGAAGGACAGGCACCAATGAGCAGTTCTTC.